A single sample gave rise to the 6 T cell receptor beta chains below, sequenced in a study of blood T cells in healthy people across ages. Then a second PCR, running roughly 6 to 11 cycles, was carried out with a sample-barcoded 5' primer and a J-beta primer mix. TCRdb fed the 5' RACE reads into MiXCR, producing one record per CDR3 protein. The profile shows 800,000 or so distinct CDR3 sequences, 55% to 65% of them singletons. Sequenced material: blood. The receptors stem from a man younger than 40 in good health.

The chain joins TRBV29-1 to TRBJ2-3; D may be TRBD1 (5 bases). V lost 7 bases and J lost 2, with 13 bases in between. The V gene's germline CDR1 is SQVTM and CDR2 ANQGSEA. CDR3 length: 13 residues. CDR3 in amino acids: CSAHQGFTDTQYF. The CDR3 region has the DNA TGCAGCGCCCACCAGGGCTTCACAGATACGCAGTATTTT.

This clonotype was recorded only once. The rearrangement uses TRBV9 and TRBJ2-4; no clear D. This CDR3 contains 13 residues. CDR1 is SGDLS, CDR2 YYNGEE, per germline. The V end was cut by 3 bases, the J end by 13 bases, with 17 bases between. The CDR3 DNA is TGTGCCAGCAGCGGGGCCTCCTCCTACGGGCAGTACTTC. It is translated as CASSGASSYGQYF. Using reference TRBV9 and TRBJ2-4 for the parts outside the CDR3, the full variable domain is DSGVTQTPKHLITATGQRVTLRCSPRSGDLSVYWYQQSLDQGLQFLIQYYNGEERAKGNILERFSAQQFPDLHSELNLSSLELGDSALYFCASSGASSYGQYFGAGTRLSVL.

V gene TRBV2 combines with J gene TRBJ2-1; tentative D call: TRBD2 (6 bases). The CDR3 sequence is 16 residues long. Germline CDR1 SNHLY, CDR2 FYNNEI. Trimming removed 3 bases at V and 2 bases at J, with 14 bases between. This CDR3 reads CASSDGRRGTYNEQFF. The DNA of the CDR3 is TGTGCCAGCAGTGACGGTCGCCGGGGGACCTACAATGAGCAGTTCTTC.

This clonotype was seen a few times. The chain is built from TRBV28 and TRBJ2-4, with TRBD1 as a possible D gene (6 bases). The CDR3 covers 14 residues. Germline loops: CDR1 MDHEN, CDR2 SYDVKM. V dropped 6 bases and J dropped 9 bases, with 18 bases sitting between them. The DNA of the CDR3 is TGTGCCAGCAGCGGAACAGGGACGTTTGGCATTCAGTACTTC. Translating it yields CASSGTGTFGIQYF.

The chain employs TRBV25-1 and TRBJ1-4; TRBD1 is a possible D gene (5 bases). Looked up from germline, CDR1 is MGHDK and CDR2 is SYGVNS. V lost 2 bases to trimming and J lost 8 bases, with 15 bases between them. This CDR3 has 15 amino acids. Here the CDR3 reads CASSEGWGRREKLFF. Here the CDR3 DNA reads TGTGCCAGCAGTGAAGGATGGGGACGGAGAGAAAAACTGTTTTTT.

This clonotype was detected once. V and J are TRBV4-3 and TRBJ2-1; 7 bases are a match to TRBD1. Germline V gives CDR1 LGHNA, CDR2 YSLEER. The CDR3 covers 12 residues. The trim removed 2 bases at V and 9 bases at J, leaving 1 base unmatched. The CDR3: CASSQNRGEQFF. CDR3 nucleotides: TGCGCCAGCAGCCAAAACAGGGGTGAGCAGTTCTTC.